The rows below give T cell receptor beta chains drawn from one sample of a study of T-cell reconstitution after alpha-beta-depleted transplantation in children. TCRdb reprocessed the PCR reads via MiXCR and lists one record per CDR3 protein. The repertoire holds 300,000 or so distinct CDR3 sequences, with over 20% as singletons. Sequenced here: PBMCs, mostly from graft donor cells, sampled 180 days after TCRalphabeta/CD19-depleted stem cell transplant. These receptors all stem from a male patient aged 10 to 17 who had a stem cell transplant for acute lymphoblastic leukemia, so the T cells may come from the graft donor. Both conserved end residues are part of each CDR3. Rows may omit the clone size; those that give it use once, few, many or a size class.

v_call clone_size cdr3_aa
TRBV6-2/TRBV6-3 - CASRFSGRRPNYGYTF
TRBV10-3 many CAISPGLAGTKESTDTQYF
TRBV5-1 few CASSLATSVGDTQYF
TRBV30 - CASISGGANSFQYF
TRBV5-1 - CASSLGHVNTGELFF
TRBV7-9 few CASSLLGPQETQYF
TRBV15 - CATSRPNGLAVRYEQYF
TRBV5-1 few CASSLYGLDLNEQYF
TRBV24-1 - CATSDRQGPGELFF
TRBV5-6 few CASSLWTSRQFF
TRBV7-9 - CASRMTSGNSYEQYF
TRBV5-4 - CASSSRTGRSPLHF
TRBV20-1 - CSARVSGTTGELFF
TRBV24-1 few CATSEYSYTGELFF
TRBV28 few CASSSGGTEGGTDTQYF
TRBV2 - CASSELGTVNTEAFF
TRBV5-1 - CASSDRTATEAFF
TRBV20-1 - CSASPAYNEQFF
TRBV18 few CASSPKQGNEQFF
TRBV20-1 few CSARDGRTGELFF
TRBV20-1 few CSARSYGRVSTEAFF
TRBV7-9 few CASSLAGRQTQYF
TRBV5-8 - CASSFISEQFF
TRBV28 few CASSLMTTSNQPQHF
TRBV6-5 few CASSPSGALCF
TRBV3-1 - CASSQELGALVIGYGYTF
TRBV5-1 - CASSLGGGGYEQYF
TRBV9 - CASSVISGPYGYTF
TRBV7-9 - CASSWELGRENIQYF
TRBV29-1 few CSVEAQRGRSYEQYF
TRBV10-3 - CAIGFTVGYGYTF
TRBV7-9 - CASSLTRIRSYNEQFF
TRBV20-1 many CSASRQGNEQYF
TRBV10-3 - CAIRGVVADTQYF
TRBV9 few CASSPGSIQAETQYF
TRBV24-1 - CATSEGPGTNRYEQYF
TRBV12-3/TRBV12-4 many CASSLGAGGPYEQYF
TRBV10-3 few CAIRTGGGEETQYF
TRBV7-4 - CACGGPTYEQYF
TRBV6-5 few CASSYVGGVTYEQYF
TRBV18 - CASSSLSENTIYF
TRBV5-6 few CASSFPGQGSYTF
TRBV15 - CATTGQGVNSNQPQHF
TRBV20-1 many CSARRQGGGYGYTF
TRBV6-1 - CASSAQGWETQYF
TRBV12-3/TRBV12-4 few CASSLALRATFGQYF
TRBV27 - CASSSGGPDYEQYF
TRBV4-1 few CASSPSSAGSYNEQFF
TRBV4-1 few CASSPDQGTGKNIQYF